These T cell receptor beta chains were read from a single sample in a study of cytomegalovirus exposure and HLA in healthy donors. Sequencing was performed with immunoSEQ multiplex PCR; in TCRdb, only in-frame clones are kept and a portion is missing. This table has 120,000 to 150,000 clones, around 88% appearing once. Sequencing was done on a sample of PBMCs. These receptors all come from a woman in her late teens or twenties in good health and CMV-seropositive. Both conserved end residues are part of each CDR3. A D gene is named only where the DNA matches it firmly. Size tells how often a clone was seen (once, few, many) or the class of an expanded clone, and some rows leave it out.

cdr3_nt: TGTGCCAGCAGCCATAGAGACAGGACTAACTATGGCTACACCTTC
cdr3_aa: CASSHRDRTNYGYTF
d_call: NA
j_call: TRBJ1-2
v_call: TRBV4-2
clone_size: NA

cdr3_nt: TGTGCCAGCAGCACTCAACCGGGACTAGTCACAGATACGCAGTATTTT
cdr3_aa: CASSTQPGLVTDTQYF
d_call: TRBD2
j_call: TRBJ2-3
v_call: TRBV7-3
clone_size: NA

cdr3_nt: TGTGCCAGCAGTTCCCAGGACAGGGTCGGACGCAATACGACCTTC
cdr3_aa: CASSSQDRVGRNTTF
d_call: TRBD1
j_call: TRBJ1-2
v_call: TRBV27
clone_size: few

cdr3_nt: TGTGCCAGCAGCTACCTCGGGGAGACCCAGTACTTC
cdr3_aa: CASSYLGETQYF
d_call: NA
j_call: TRBJ2-5
v_call: TRBV5-4
clone_size: NA

cdr3_nt: TGTGCCAGCGCGCGGGGTGGGGAGCAGTTCTTC
cdr3_aa: CASARGGEQFF
d_call: NA
j_call: TRBJ2-1
v_call: TRBV7-9
clone_size: NA

cdr3_nt: TGCAGCGTTGAAGATCGGGGGAGTAGCACAGATACGCAGTATTTT
cdr3_aa: CSVEDRGSSTDTQYF
d_call: NA
j_call: TRBJ2-3
v_call: TRBV29-1
clone_size: NA

cdr3_nt: TGTGCCAGCAGTTGGAAGAGGCAGAACACAGATACGCAGTATTTT
cdr3_aa: CASSWKRQNTDTQYF
d_call: NA
j_call: TRBJ2-3
v_call: TRBV27
clone_size: NA

cdr3_nt: TGTGCCAGCAGCTTAATCCCCGAGGGGGCGGGTGGCTACACCTTC
cdr3_aa: CASSLIPEGAGGYTF
d_call: TRBD1
j_call: TRBJ1-2
v_call: TRBV7-2
clone_size: once

cdr3_nt: TGTGCCAGCAGTCTCCCAGACAGGTTCCAGCCCCAGCATTTT
cdr3_aa: CASSLPDRFQPQHF
d_call: NA
j_call: TRBJ1-5
v_call: TRBV28
clone_size: NA

cdr3_nt: TGTGCCAGTAGGAAAAACCCCAGGCTTAATCAGCCCCAGCATTTT
cdr3_aa: CASRKNPRLNQPQHF
d_call: NA
j_call: TRBJ1-5
v_call: TRBV19
clone_size: few

cdr3_nt: TGTGCCAGCTCACCCAACCTCAGTGCCGGGGGCACTGAAGCTTTCTTT
cdr3_aa: CASSPNLSAGGTEAFF
d_call: NA
j_call: TRBJ1-1
v_call: TRBV18
clone_size: NA

cdr3_nt: TGTGCCATCAGTGACTACTCCGGGACAGGGGGCGCAAACTATGGCTACACCTTC
cdr3_aa: CAISDYSGTGGANYGYTF
d_call: TRBD1
j_call: TRBJ1-2
v_call: TRBV10-3
clone_size: NA

cdr3_nt: TGTGCCAGCAGCCATCAATCTACCGCCGGGACAGGGAGGTATGGCTACACCTTC
cdr3_aa: CASSHQSTAGTGRYGYTF
d_call: TRBD1
j_call: TRBJ1-2
v_call: TRBV11-1
clone_size: NA

cdr3_nt: TGTGCCAGCAGTTTACCACACGGACAGGGTTACACTGAAGCTTTCTTT
cdr3_aa: CASSLPHGQGYTEAFF
d_call: TRBD1
j_call: TRBJ1-1
v_call: TRBV28
clone_size: NA

cdr3_nt: TGTGCCAGCAGTTGGACAGACACAGATACGCAGTATTTT
cdr3_aa: CASSWTDTDTQYF
d_call: NA
j_call: TRBJ2-3
v_call: TRBV6-5
clone_size: once

cdr3_nt: TGTGCCAGCAGTGAGACAGCCGTTAATGAAAAACTGTTTTTT
cdr3_aa: CASSETAVNEKLFF
d_call: NA
j_call: TRBJ1-4
v_call: TRBV28
clone_size: NA

cdr3_nt: TGTGCCAGCGGGGAAACCGGGACTAGCGATGAGACCCAGTACTTC
cdr3_aa: CASGETGTSDETQYF
d_call: TRBD2
j_call: TRBJ2-5
v_call: TRBV9
clone_size: NA

cdr3_nt: TGTGCCAGTAGCATAGGGACAGAGGGCGAGCAGTACTTC
cdr3_aa: CASSIGTEGEQYF
d_call: TRBD1
j_call: TRBJ2-7
v_call: TRBV19
clone_size: once

cdr3_nt: TGTGCCAGTAGTTCCCTAGCGCCGGACAGGGTCTGGGGGCCCCAGCATTTT
cdr3_aa: CASSSLAPDRVWGPQHF
d_call: TRBD1
j_call: TRBJ1-5
v_call: TRBV19
clone_size: NA